The sequence of this TCR beta chain was determined in a study of vaccination and CD4 T cells after COVID-19. On this clonotype itself: Its specificity is not known.

The Oncomine TCR Beta short-read assay generated sequence data from the DNA of cultured CD4+ T cells. Using the QIAamp micro DNA kit, genomic DNA was extracted from the CD4+ T cells that had been cultured. Using its own MiXCR run on the PCR reads, TCRdb lists one record per CDR3 protein. The profile shows over 10,000 distinct CDR3 sequences, over 40% of them singletons. As for treatment: approximately 9-day PBMC culture with coronavirus spike peptide pools or control peptides (ViraFEST assay). Regarding the study as a whole: It was found that, in convalescent patients, 304 of 307 vaccine-specific clones were spike mono-reactive.

This CDR3 is 15 amino acids long. V lost 0 bases and J 4 bases, leaving 11 bases between the germline ends. The germline V gene encodes CDR1 SGHTS and CDR2 YDEGEE. The sequencing input was CD4+ T cells from blood, cultured in vitro. The TCR originated in a human donor who had recovered from COVID-19. The rearrangement joins TRBV5-8 to TRBJ2-1; D possibly corresponds to TRBD2 (6 bases). CDR3 loop: CASSLDRGTYNEQFF. The DNA of the CDR3 is TGTGCCAGCAGCTTGGATCGCGGGACGTACAATGAGCAGTTCTTC.